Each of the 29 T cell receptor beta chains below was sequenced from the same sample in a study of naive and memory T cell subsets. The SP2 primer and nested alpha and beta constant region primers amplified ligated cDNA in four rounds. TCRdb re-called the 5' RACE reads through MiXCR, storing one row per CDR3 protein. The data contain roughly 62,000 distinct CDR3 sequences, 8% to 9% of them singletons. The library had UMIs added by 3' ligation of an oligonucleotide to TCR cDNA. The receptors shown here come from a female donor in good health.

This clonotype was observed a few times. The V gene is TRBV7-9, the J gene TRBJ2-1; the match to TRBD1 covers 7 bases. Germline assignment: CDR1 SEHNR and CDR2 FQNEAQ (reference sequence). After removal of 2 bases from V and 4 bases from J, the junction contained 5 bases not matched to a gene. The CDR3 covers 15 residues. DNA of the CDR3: TGTGCCAGCAGCTTAAGGGGGACAGAGTACAATGAGCAGTTCTTC. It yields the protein CASSLRGTEYNEQFF.

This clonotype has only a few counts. CDR3: CASSLRGDTDTQYF. The DNA of the CDR3 is TGTGCCAGCAGCTTGCGGGGGGACACAGATACGCAGTATTTT. The chain is built from TRBV7-9 and TRBJ2-3; 8 positions match TRBD2. V lost 3 bases, J lost 2 bases, and 1 base stayed unmatched. The CDR3 has 14 amino acids. Per germline, CDR1 SEHNR and CDR2 FQNEAQ (reference sequence).

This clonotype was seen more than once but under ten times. CDR3 protein: CSAREVGTNEQFF. The CDR3 DNA reads as TGCAGTGCTAGGGAGGTGGGCACCAATGAGCAGTTCTTC. This chain connects TRBV20-1 to TRBJ2-1, with D perhaps matching TRBD2 (5 bases). CDR3 size: 13 residues. CDR1 and CDR2 (germline): DFQATT, SNEGSKA (reference sequence). V lost 3 bases and J lost 6, with 12 bases in between.

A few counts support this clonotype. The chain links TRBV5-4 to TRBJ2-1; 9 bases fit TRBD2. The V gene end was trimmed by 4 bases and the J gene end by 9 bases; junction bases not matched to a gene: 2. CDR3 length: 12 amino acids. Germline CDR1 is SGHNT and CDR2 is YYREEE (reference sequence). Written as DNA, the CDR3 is TGTGCCAGCAGCAGGGGACTAGCTGAGCAGTTCTTC. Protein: CASSRGLAEQFF.

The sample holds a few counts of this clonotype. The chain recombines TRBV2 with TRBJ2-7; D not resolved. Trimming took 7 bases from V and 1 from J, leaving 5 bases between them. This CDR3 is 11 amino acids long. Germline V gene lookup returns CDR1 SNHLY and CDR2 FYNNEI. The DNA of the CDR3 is TGTGCCAGCATTCGGTCCTACGAGCAGTACTTC. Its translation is CASIRSYEQYF.

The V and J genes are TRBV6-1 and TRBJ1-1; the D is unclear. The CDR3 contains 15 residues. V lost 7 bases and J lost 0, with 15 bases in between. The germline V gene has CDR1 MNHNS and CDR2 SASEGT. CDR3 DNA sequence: TGTGCCAGCACCGGCCAAGACGCCATGAACACTGAAGCTTTCTTT. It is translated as CASTGQDAMNTEAFF.

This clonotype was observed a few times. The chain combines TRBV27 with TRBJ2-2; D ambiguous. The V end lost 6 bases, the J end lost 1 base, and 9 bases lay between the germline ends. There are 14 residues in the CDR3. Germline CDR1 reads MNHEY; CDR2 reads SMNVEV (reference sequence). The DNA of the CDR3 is TGTGCCAGCAGGGGCTTTCTGAACACCGGGGAGCTGTTTTTT. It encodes CASRGFLNTGELFF.

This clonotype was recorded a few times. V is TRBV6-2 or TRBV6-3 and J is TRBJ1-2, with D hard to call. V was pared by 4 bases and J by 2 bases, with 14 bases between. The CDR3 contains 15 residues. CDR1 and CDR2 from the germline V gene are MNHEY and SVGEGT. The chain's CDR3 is CASSSIRYWNYGYTF. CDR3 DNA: TGTGCCAGCAGTTCAATTCGTTATTGGAACTATGGCTACACCTTC.

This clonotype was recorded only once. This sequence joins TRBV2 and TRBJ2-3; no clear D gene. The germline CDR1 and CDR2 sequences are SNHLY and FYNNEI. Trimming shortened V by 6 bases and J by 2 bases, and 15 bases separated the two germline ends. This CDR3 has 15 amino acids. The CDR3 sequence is CASSEMVGYTDTQYF. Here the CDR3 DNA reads TGTGCCAGCAGCGAAATGGTGGGGTACACAGATACGCAGTATTTT. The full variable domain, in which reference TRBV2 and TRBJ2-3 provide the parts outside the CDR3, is EPEVTQTPSHQVTQMGQEVILRCVPISNHLYFYWYRQILGQKVEFLVSFYNNEISEKSEIFDDQFSVERPDGSNFTLKIRSTKLEDSAMYFCASSEMVGYTDTQYFGPGTRLTVL.

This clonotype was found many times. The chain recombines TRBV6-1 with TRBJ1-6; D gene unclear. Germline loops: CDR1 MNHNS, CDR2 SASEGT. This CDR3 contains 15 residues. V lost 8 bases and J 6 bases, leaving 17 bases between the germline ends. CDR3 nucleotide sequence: TGTGCCAGCGAGGCAGCGCCAGTCTTTAATTCACCCCTCCACTTT. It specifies CASEAAPVFNSPLHF.

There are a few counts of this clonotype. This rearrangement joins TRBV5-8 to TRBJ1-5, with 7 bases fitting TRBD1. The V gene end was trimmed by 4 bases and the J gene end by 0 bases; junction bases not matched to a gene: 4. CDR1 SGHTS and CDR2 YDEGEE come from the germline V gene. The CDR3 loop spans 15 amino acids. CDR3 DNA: TGTGCCAGCAGCCAGGGACAGAATAGCAATCAGCCCCAGCATTTT. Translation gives CASSQGQNSNQPQHF.

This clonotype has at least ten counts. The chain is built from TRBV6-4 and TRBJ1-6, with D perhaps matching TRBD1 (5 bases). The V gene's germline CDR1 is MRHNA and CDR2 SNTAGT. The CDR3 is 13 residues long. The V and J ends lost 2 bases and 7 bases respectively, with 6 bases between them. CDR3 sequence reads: CASSDRGNSPLHF. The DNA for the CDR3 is TGTGCCAGCAGTGACAGGGGAAATTCACCCCTCCACTTT.

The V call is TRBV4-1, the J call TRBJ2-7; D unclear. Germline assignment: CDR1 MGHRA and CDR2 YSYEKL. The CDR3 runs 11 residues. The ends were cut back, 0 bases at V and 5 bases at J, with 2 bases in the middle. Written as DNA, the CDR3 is TGCGCCAGCAGCCAAGAGAACGAGCAGTACTTC. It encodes CASSQENEQYF.

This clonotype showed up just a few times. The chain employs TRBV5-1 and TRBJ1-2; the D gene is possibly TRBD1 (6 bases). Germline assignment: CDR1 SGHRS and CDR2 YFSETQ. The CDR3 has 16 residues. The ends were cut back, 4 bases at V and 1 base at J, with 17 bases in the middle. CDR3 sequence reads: CASSLGQTLFNYGYTF. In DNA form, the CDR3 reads TGCGCCAGCAGCCTAGGACAGACACTATTTAACTATGGCTACACCTTC.

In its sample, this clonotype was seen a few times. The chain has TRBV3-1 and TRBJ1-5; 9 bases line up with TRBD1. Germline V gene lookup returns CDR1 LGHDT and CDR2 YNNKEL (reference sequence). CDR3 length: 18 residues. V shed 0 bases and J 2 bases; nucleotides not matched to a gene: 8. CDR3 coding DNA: TGTGCCAGCAGCCAAGATCCACTCCGGACAGGGGGCAATCAGCCCCAGCATTTT. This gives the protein CASSQDPLRTGGNQPQHF.

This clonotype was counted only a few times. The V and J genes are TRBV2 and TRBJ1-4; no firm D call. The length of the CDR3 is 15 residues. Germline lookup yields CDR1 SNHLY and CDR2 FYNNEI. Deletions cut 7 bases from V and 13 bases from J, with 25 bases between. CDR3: CASTPMAGQLNGLFF. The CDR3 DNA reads TGTGCCAGCACCCCAATGGCAGGCCAATTGAACGGACTGTTTTTT.

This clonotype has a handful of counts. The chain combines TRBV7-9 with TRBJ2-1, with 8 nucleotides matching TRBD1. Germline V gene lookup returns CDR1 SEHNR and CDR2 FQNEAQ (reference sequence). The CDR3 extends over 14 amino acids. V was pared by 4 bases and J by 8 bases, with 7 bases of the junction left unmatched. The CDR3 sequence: CASSSWTGTDEQFF. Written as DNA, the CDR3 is TGTGCCAGCAGCTCCTGGACAGGGACGGATGAGCAGTTCTTC.

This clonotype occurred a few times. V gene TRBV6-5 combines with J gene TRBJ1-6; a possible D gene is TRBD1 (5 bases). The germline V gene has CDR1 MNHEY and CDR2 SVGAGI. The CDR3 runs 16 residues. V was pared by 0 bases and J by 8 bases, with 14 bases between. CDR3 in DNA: TGTGCCAGCAGTTACTCGTTCGGGACCGGGCATTCACCCCTCCACTTT. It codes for CASSYSFGTGHSPLHF.

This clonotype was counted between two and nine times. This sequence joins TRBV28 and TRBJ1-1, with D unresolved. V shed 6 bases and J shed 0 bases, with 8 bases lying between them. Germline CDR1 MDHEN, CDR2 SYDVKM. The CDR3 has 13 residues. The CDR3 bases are TGTGCCAGCAGACCCCCTCTGAACACTGAAGCTTTCTTT. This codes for CASRPPLNTEAFF.

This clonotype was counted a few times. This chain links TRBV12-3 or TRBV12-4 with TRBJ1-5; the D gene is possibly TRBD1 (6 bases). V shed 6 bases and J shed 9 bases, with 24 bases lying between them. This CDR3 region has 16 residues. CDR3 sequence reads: CASSPDRRGGKWPQHF. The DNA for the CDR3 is TGTGCCAGCAGCCCCGACAGGAGGGGGGGGAAATGGCCCCAGCATTTT.

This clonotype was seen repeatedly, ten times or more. As DNA, the CDR3 is TGTGCCAGCAGCTTAGATACGGGGCGGGTTCAAACTGAAGCTTTCTTT. This gives the protein CASSLDTGRVQTEAFF. The V and J genes are TRBV7-8 and TRBJ1-1; weak D call: TRBD1 (5 bases). Germline V gene data show CDR1 as SGHVS and CDR2 as FQNEAQ. The length of the CDR3 is 16 residues. The V end was cut by 1 base, the J end by 5 bases, with 17 bases between.

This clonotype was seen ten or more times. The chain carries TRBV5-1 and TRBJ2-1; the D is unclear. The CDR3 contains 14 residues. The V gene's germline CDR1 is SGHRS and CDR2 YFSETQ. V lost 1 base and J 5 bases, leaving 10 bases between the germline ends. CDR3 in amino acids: CASSLQNLNNEQFF. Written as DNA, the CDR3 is TGCGCCAGCAGCTTGCAAAACCTTAACAATGAGCAGTTCTTC. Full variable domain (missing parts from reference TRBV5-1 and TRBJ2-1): KAGVTQTPRYLIKTRGQQVTLSCSPISGHRSVSWYQQTPGQGLQFLFEYFSETQRNKGNFPGRFSGRQFSNSRSEMNVSTLELGDSALYLCASSLQNLNNEQFFGPGTRLTVL.

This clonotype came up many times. The CDR3 DNA reads TGCGCCAGCAGCTTGTTCAGGGTTGAGACCCAGTACTTC. It encodes CASSLFRVETQYF. The V and J genes are TRBV5-1 and TRBJ2-5, with D tentatively TRBD1 (5 bases). The CDR3 runs to 13 residues. V gave up 1 base and J gave up 5 bases, with 9 bases separating them. Germline V lookup: CDR1 SGHRS, CDR2 YFSETQ.

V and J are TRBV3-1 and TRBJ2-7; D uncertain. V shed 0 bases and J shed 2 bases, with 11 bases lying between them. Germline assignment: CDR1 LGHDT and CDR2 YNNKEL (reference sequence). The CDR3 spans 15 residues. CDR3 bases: TGTGCCAGCAGCCAAGATCAGAACTGGGCCTACGAGCAGTACTTC. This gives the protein CASSQDQNWAYEQYF.

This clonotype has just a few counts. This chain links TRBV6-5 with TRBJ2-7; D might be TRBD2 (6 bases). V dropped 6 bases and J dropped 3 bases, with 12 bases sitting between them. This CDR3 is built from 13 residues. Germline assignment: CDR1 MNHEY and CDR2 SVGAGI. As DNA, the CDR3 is TGTGCCAGCAGCGACAGAGCGGGCTACGAGCAGTACTTC. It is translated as CASSDRAGYEQYF.

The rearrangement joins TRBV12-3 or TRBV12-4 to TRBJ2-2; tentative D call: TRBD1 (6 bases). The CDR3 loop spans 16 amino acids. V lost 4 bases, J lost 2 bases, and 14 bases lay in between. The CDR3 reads CASSSTVTGNTGELFF. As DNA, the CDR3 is TGTGCCAGCAGTTCAACTGTGACAGGCAACACCGGGGAGCTGTTTTTT.

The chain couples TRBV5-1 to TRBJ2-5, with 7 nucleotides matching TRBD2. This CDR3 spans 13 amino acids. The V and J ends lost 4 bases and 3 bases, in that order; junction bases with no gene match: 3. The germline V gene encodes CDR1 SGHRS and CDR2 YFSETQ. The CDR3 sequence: CASSPGLEETQYF. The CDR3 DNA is TGCGCCAGCAGCCCTGGACTAGAAGAGACCCAGTACTTC.

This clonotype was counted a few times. CDR3: CASSPNPPRGGTEAFF. CDR3 DNA sequence: TGTGCCAGCTCACCAAACCCCCCCAGGGGGGGTACTGAAGCTTTCTTT. The chain uses TRBV18 and TRBJ1-1; 7 bases agree with TRBD1. The CDR3 is 16 residues long. The germline V gene has CDR1 KGHSH and CDR2 LQKENI. The J segment lost 5 bases and the V segment lost 2 bases, leaving 11 bases of the junction unmatched. The complete variable domain, with remaining parts taken from reference TRBV18 and TRBJ1-1, reads NAGVMQNPRHLVRRRGQEARLRCSPMKGHSHVYWYRQLPEEGLKFMVYLQKENIIDESGMPKERFSAEFPKEGPSILRIQQVVRGDSAAYFCASSPNPPRGGTEAFFGQGTRLTVV.

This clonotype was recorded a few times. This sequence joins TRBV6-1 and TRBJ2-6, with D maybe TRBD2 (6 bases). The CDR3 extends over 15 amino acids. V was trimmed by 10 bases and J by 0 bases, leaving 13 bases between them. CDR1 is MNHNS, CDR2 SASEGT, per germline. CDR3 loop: CATRTGDSGANVLTF. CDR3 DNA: TGTGCCACGCGGACGGGAGACTCTGGGGCCAACGTCCTGACTTTC.